The source of this T cell receptor beta chain is a study of beta chain features in type 1 diabetes. Overall study: All samples together contributed around 98,000,000 sorted cells for examination.

Germline CDR1 and CDR2: MGHRA and YSYEKL. The CDR3 is 15 amino acids. Germline trimming cut 2 bases from V and 2 bases from J; bases unmatched to any gene: 3. The authors obtained over 95% purity in all sorted populations. What was sequenced were expressed TCRB transcripts, since all of the isolated RNA had been reverse transcribed. The assay was immunoSEQ multiplex PCR, and TCRdb's table has in-frame clones only and misses some. This sample yields hundreds of thousands of clones, of which roughly an eighth are seen a single time; approximately 0.022% belongs to the top ten. Study-level results: In every one of the four CD4+ subsets, TCRB CDR3s were moderately but significantly shorter in Type 1 diabetes patients. With patients and controls alike, PCR might favor shorter templates to an equal degree. No resolution was reached here on whether HLA type influences TCRB rearrangement.

A few counts support this clone. Its specificity is not known. V gene TRBV4-1 combines with J gene TRBJ1-3; 7 bases fit TRBD1. Input material: naive CD4+ T cells from blood. This receptor was taken from a man between 18 and 35 years old with type 1 diabetes. CDR3 DNA: TGCGCCAGCAGCCAATGGGGACAGACTGGAAACACCATATATTTT. Translating gives CASSQWGQTGNTIYF.